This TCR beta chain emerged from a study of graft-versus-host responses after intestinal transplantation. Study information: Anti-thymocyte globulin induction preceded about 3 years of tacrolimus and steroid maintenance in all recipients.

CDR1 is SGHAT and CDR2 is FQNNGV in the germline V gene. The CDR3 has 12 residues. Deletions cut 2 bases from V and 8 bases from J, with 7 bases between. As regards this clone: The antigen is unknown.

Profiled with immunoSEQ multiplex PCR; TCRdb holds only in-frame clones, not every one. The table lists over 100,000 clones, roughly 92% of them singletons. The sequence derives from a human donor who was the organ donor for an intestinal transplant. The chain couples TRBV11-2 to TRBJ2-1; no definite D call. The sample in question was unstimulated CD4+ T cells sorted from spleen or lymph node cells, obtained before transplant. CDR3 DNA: TGTGCCAGCAGCTTATCAGGCTATGAGCAGTTCTTC. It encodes CASSLSGYEQFF.